The clone carrying this TCR beta chain appeared a few times. Its antigen is unidentified. The data derive from a study of T-cell memory formation after mild COVID-19. The CDR3 has 14 residues. V was clipped by 3 bases and J by 1 base, with 10 bases between them. Germline-derived CDR1 and CDR2 are SGHRS and YFSETQ. General study results and limits: Certain responding clones were present in pre-infection memory, suggesting participation of cross-reactive memory.

TCRdb re-called the 5' RACE reads with MiXCR, one entry per CDR3 protein. The sample has 95,000 to 120,000 distinct CDR3 sequences, 18% seen once. This chain joins TRBV5-1 and TRBJ1-1; D is perhaps TRBD1 (5 bases). This clonotype originated in a man between 18 and 29 years old who had mild COVID-19 (a few samples of this study predate the infection). Cell type and time point are not known. The source material was PBMCs or a T cell subset sorted from them (not recorded which). For the CDR3, the DNA is TGCGCCAGCAGCTCTGGCCAGGGGAACACTGAAGCTTTCTTT. Translating gives CASSSGQGNTEAFF.